A single sample is the source of the 21 T cell receptor beta chains below, sequenced in a study of T cells in Graves' hyperthyroidism and ophthalmopathy. Amplification targeted TCR beta CDR3 regions from RNA transcripts. HTBI primers were employed in a first-round RT-PCR of the TCR CDR3. TCRdb passed the multiplex PCR reads through MiXCR, listing each CDR3 protein once. The sample lists approximately 420,000 distinct CDR3 sequences, around 15% occurring once. The sequencing input was blood. Receptors were obtained from a woman under 30 with Graves' hyperthyroidism.

This clonotype was seen ten or more times. The chain carries TRBV6-1 and TRBJ2-1; 9 bases fit TRBD2. V shed 6 bases and J 5 bases; nucleotides not matched to a gene: 5. This CDR3 contains 14 residues. Germline lookup yields CDR1 MNHNS and CDR2 SASEGT. The CDR3 region is CASRLAGVHNEQFF. CDR3 coding DNA: TGTGCCAGCAGATTAGCGGGAGTACACAATGAGCAGTTCTTC.

In this sample, this clonotype turned up a few times. The V gene is TRBV6-2 or TRBV6-3, the J gene TRBJ2-7; 10 bases are a match to TRBD2. This CDR3 is 17 amino acids long. V trimming: 0 bases; J trimming: 2 bases; junction bases outside the gene matches: 7. Germline loops: CDR1 MNHEY, CDR2 SVGEGT. The DNA of the CDR3 is TGTGCCAGCAGTTACTCTAGGACTAGCGGTCTGCCCTACGAGCAGTACTTC. Translating it yields CASSYSRTSGLPYEQYF.

The sample holds a few counts of this clonotype. The gene calls are TRBV6-6 and TRBJ2-7, with 9 bases lining up with TRBD1. The germline V gene encodes CDR1 MNHNY and CDR2 SVGAGI (reference sequence). With 0 bases clipped from V and 4 bases from J, the junction kept 4 bases outside the gene matches. This CDR3 spans 15 amino acids. CDR3 sequence reads: CASSYSGQGNYEQYF. DNA of the CDR3: TGTGCCAGCAGTTACTCGGGACAGGGTAATTACGAGCAGTACTTC.

This clonotype was seen at least ten times. The V call is TRBV11-3, the J call TRBJ2-5; the D call may be TRBD1 or TRBD2 (5 bases each). The germline CDR1 and CDR2 sequences are SGHNT and YENEEA. The V and J ends lost 1 base and 7 bases respectively, with 22 bases between them. CDR3 length: 17 amino acids. CDR3 coding DNA: TGTGCCAGCAGCTTAGGGTCCCCGGGGCTAGCCGTGGGGACCCAGTACTTC. It encodes CASSLGSPGLAVGTQYF.

Note on this clonotype: Since a much larger clone is just one base distant, this may be a read error. The rearrangement joins TRBV11-2 to TRBJ1-2; perhaps TRBD1 as D (5 bases). The CDR3 extends over 14 amino acids. Trimming stripped 3 bases from V and 4 bases from J, with 12 bases between. Germline CDR1 is SGHAT and CDR2 is FQNNGV. CDR3 bases: TGTGCCAGCAGCTTGGGGGAGAGAGCCTATGGCTACACCTTC. Translating it yields CASSLGERAYGYTF. Variable domain in full (rest from reference TRBV11-2 and TRBJ1-2): EAGVAQSPRYKIIEKRQSVAFWCNPISGHATLYWYQQILGQGPKLLIQFQNNGVVDDSQLPKDRFSAERLKGVDSTLKIQPAKLEDSAVYLCASSLGERAYGYTFGSGTRLTVV.

The CDR3 reads CASSRLTPSSYNEQFF. The DNA for the CDR3 is TGTGCCAGCAGCCGCCTGACGCCGAGCTCCTACAATGAGCAGTTCTTC. This sequence joins TRBV6-2 or TRBV6-3 and TRBJ2-1, with unresolved D. This CDR3 contains 16 residues. The germline V and J ends were trimmed by 6 bases and 0 bases, with 15 bases remaining between them. Germline-derived CDR1 and CDR2 are MNHEY and SVGEGT.

This clonotype was counted only a few times. For the CDR3, the DNA is TGTGCCAGCAGCATCGACAGGAACAGTTATACCGGGGAGCTGTTTTTT. Encoded protein: CASSIDRNSYTGELFF. The rearrangement links TRBV7-2 to TRBJ2-2; TRBD1 might be the D (6 bases). Trimming pared 5 bases from V and 5 bases from J, leaving 18 bases between. Germline loops: CDR1 SGHTA, CDR2 FQGNSA. This CDR3 has 16 residues.

At least ten counts were recorded for this clonotype. The chain employs TRBV12-3 or TRBV12-4 and TRBJ2-7, with D unclear. The CDR3 has 14 amino acids. V was clipped by 7 bases and J by 5 bases, with 18 bases between them. CDR3 loop: CASTRDRAPDEQYF. In DNA, the CDR3 is TGTGCCAGCACCAGAGACCGGGCCCCGGACGAGCAGTACTTC.

The chain combines TRBV29-1 with TRBJ2-2; 7 bases agree with TRBD2. Trimming at V came to 5 bases and at J to 3 bases, leaving 12 bases not matched to a gene. The CDR3 loop spans 16 amino acids. CDR1 is SQVTM, CDR2 ANQGSEA, per germline. This chain's CDR3 is CSVTGTRGVHTGELFF. CDR3 coding DNA: TGCAGCGTTACCGGGACTCGGGGGGTTCACACCGGGGAGCTGTTTTTT.

This clonotype was counted ten times or more. The chain has TRBV28 and TRBJ1-1; D ambiguous. V dropped 6 bases and J dropped 4 bases, with 12 bases sitting between them. Germline CDR1 reads MDHEN; CDR2 reads SYDVKM. This CDR3 spans 13 amino acids. DNA for the CDR3: TGTGCCAGCAGCTTACGGAGTGGCACTGAAGCTTTCTTT. It specifies CASSLRSGTEAFF.

This clonotype was found a few times. The chain employs TRBV13 and TRBJ2-1; TRBD2 matches at 13 bases. The junction had 6 bases not matched to a gene; V was cut back by 5 bases and J by 8 bases. This CDR3 is built from 15 residues. CDR1 and CDR2 (germline): PRHDT, FYEKMQ (reference sequence). In nucleotides, the CDR3 is TGTGCCAGCAGCCCCCAACTAGCGGGAGGGCATGAGCAGTTCTTC. Protein sequence: CASSPQLAGGHEQFF.

Points on this clonotype: A clone one base away is much larger, so this may be a read error. Because it lacks the conserved phenylalanine or tryptophan at the end, this CDR3 is likely a read error. The chain joins TRBV5-1 to TRBJ1-2; D call uncertain. Per the germline V gene, CDR1 is SGHRS and CDR2 is YFSETQ. The CDR3 consists of 14 residues. V was shortened by 2 bases and J by 3 bases, with 11 bases between the two germline ends. The CDR3 sequence is CASSLHQGDYGYTL. CDR3 DNA sequence: TGCGCCAGCAGCTTACACCAAGGAGACTATGGCTACACCCTC.

The chain combines TRBV30 with TRBJ1-2; 9 positions agree with TRBD1. Trimming removed 3 bases from V and 7 bases from J; junction bases left unmatched: 9. Germline V CDR1 and CDR2: GTSNPN, SVGIG (reference sequence). The CDR3 contains 14 residues. CDR3 sequence reads: CAWSPGQGVGGYTF. The CDR3 DNA reads as TGTGCCTGGAGCCCGGGACAGGGAGTTGGTGGCTACACCTTC.

The genes are TRBV5-1 and TRBJ2-7; possible D gene TRBD1, 8 bases. Germline CDR1 and CDR2: SGHRS and YFSETQ. CDR3 length: 14 residues. V was trimmed by 4 bases and J by 2 bases, leaving 13 bases between them. CDR3 DNA sequence: TGCGCCAGCAGCGTAACAGGGGGGGCCTACGAGCAGTACTTC. It encodes CASSVTGGAYEQYF.

This clonotype was counted many times. V and J are TRBV30 and TRBJ1-5, with D possibly being TRBD1 (5 bases). CDR3 length: 14 amino acids. Germline CDR1 and CDR2: GTSNPN and SVGIG (reference sequence). V was cut by 4 bases and J by 6 bases, with 16 bases left in between. The CDR3 DNA is TGTGCCTGGATGCGACCTGGGGGAGGTCAGCCCCAGCATTTT. It specifies CAWMRPGGGQPQHF.

This clonotype has at least ten counts. This chain's CDR3 is CSAQGGGGFYNEQFF. DNA of the CDR3: TGCAGTGCTCAAGGGGGGGGCGGATTCTACAATGAGCAGTTCTTC. The chain is built from TRBV20-1 and TRBJ2-1; the D gene is possibly TRBD2 (7 bases). The CDR3 runs 15 residues. From germline, CDR1 is DFQATT and CDR2 SNEGSKA (reference sequence). V was pared by 5 bases and J by 3 bases, with 17 bases between.

This clonotype was observed at least ten times. The chain combines TRBV10-3 with TRBJ2-7, with D hard to call. CDR1 and CDR2 (germline): ENHRY, SYGVKD. This CDR3 is 11 amino acids long. V shed 8 bases and J shed 5 bases, with 10 bases lying between them. In DNA, the CDR3 is TGTGCCATCGGAAGGACGGACGAGCAGTACTTC. It encodes CAIGRTDEQYF.

A few counts support this clonotype. This chain links TRBV19 with TRBJ1-5, with D perhaps TRBD1 (5 bases). The V end lost 1 base, the J end lost 7 bases, and 8 bases lay between the germline ends. Germline V CDR1 and CDR2: LNHDA, SQIVND (reference sequence). This CDR3 region has 13 residues. The CDR3 region is CASSIAREQPQHF. The CDR3 DNA is TGTGCCAGTAGTATAGCCAGGGAGCAGCCCCAGCATTTT.

The chain joins TRBV11-2 to TRBJ2-5; 13 positions match TRBD2. The CDR3 length is 17 residues. CDR1 and CDR2 (germline): SGHAT, FQNNGV. J gave up 2 bases and V 1 base, and 4 bases lay outside the gene matches. CDR3 sequence: CASSLGTSGSPQETQYF. DNA for the CDR3: TGTGCCAGCAGCTTAGGGACTAGCGGGAGCCCTCAAGAGACCCAGTACTTC.

This clonotype has ten or more counts. The rearrangement uses TRBV10-3 and TRBJ2-2; D tentatively reads TRBD1 or TRBD2 (5 bases each). Germline-derived CDR1 and CDR2 are ENHRY and SYGVKD. The CDR3 is 16 amino acids. V lost 0 bases and J 3 bases, leaving 11 bases between the germline ends. The CDR3, as DNA: TGTGCCATCAGTGAGTCGCGGCCGGGACACACCGGGGAGCTGTTTTTT. It specifies CAISESRPGHTGELFF.

The chain couples TRBV6-1 to TRBJ2-1, with a tentative D call TRBD1 (8 bases). V lost 5 bases to trimming and J lost 8 bases, with 16 bases between them. CDR1 and CDR2 (germline): MNHNS, SASEGT. The CDR3 totals 14 residues. CDR3 DNA: TGTGCCAGCAGTCCCACAGGGGGAGGGCATGAGCAGTTCTTC. Amino acids: CASSPTGGGHEQFF.